These 9 T cell receptor beta chains share one sample of origin, sequenced in a study of blood T cell repertoires in COVID-19. The protocol was immunoSEQ multiplex PCR, while the TCRdb copy is restricted to in-frame clones and leaves out a portion. The sample records under 130,000 clones, about 88% being singletons. The sample taken for sequencing was peripheral blood. The receptors come from a human donor in a cohort sampled during active COVID-19.

This clone has a handful of counts. V gene TRBV28 combines with J gene TRBJ1-5, with TRBD1 identical over 8 bases. V trimming: 6 bases; J trimming: 3 bases; junction bases outside the gene matches: 7. The CDR3 consists of 15 residues. The germline V gene has CDR1 MDHEN and CDR2 SYDVKM. CDR3 sequence (DNA): TGTGCCAGCAGAATGACAGGGGTCACCAATCAGCCCCAGCATTTT. The encoded protein is CASRMTGVTNQPQHF. The full variable domain, rest sourced from reference TRBV28 and TRBJ1-5, is DVKVTQSSRYLVKRTGEKVFLECVQDMDHENMFWYRQDPGLGLRLIYFSYDVKMKEKGDIPEGYSVSREKKERFSLILESASTNQTSMYLCASRMTGVTNQPQHFGDGTRLSIL.

The rearrangement links TRBV15 to TRBJ2-5; 10 positions match TRBD2. The CDR3 sequence is 16 residues long. The germline gives CDR1 LNHNV, CDR2 YYDKDF (reference sequence). The J segment lost 4 bases and the V segment lost 2 bases, leaving 7 bases of the junction unmatched. CDR3 in amino acids: CATSRTSSGGGETQYF. CDR3 DNA: TGTGCCACCAGCAGAACTTCCAGCGGGGGGGGAGAGACCCAGTACTTC. The variable domain in full, with the rest retrieved from reference TRBV15 and TRBJ2-5, is DAMVIQNPRYQVTQFGKPVTLSCSQTLNHNVMYWYQQKSSQAPKLLFHYYDKDFNNEADTPDNFQSRRPNTSFCFLDIRSPGLGDTAMYLCATSRTSSGGGETQYFGPGTRLLVL.

The chain carries TRBV7-3 and TRBJ1-1; TRBD1 aligns across 7 bases. This CDR3 has 13 amino acids. Germline loops: CDR1 SGHTA, CDR2 FQGTGA. Trimming cost V 3 bases and J 6 bases; bases outside gene matches: 4. As DNA, the CDR3 is TGTGCCAGCAGCTTTAGACAGGGAGCTGAAGCTTTCTTT. Translated: CASSFRQGAEAFF.

This rearrangement joins TRBV2 to TRBJ1-2, with TRBD1 as a possible D gene (5 bases). V was cut by 4 bases and J by 9 bases, with 15 bases left in between. Germline V gives CDR1 SNHLY, CDR2 FYNNEI. This CDR3 contains 13 residues. CDR3 in amino acids: CASSGGLERSYTF. CDR3 in DNA: TGTGCCAGCAGTGGGGGACTGGAGCGGAGCTACACCTTC.

The J gene is TRBJ2-1, the V gene TRBV14, with TRBD2 identical over 13 bases. The length of the CDR3 is 22 residues. Trimming at V came to 1 base and at J to 0 bases, leaving 15 bases not matched to a gene. Germline CDR1 SGHDN, CDR2 FVKESK. Written as DNA, the CDR3 is TGTGCCAGCAGCCAAGGGGACCCGGGACTAGCGGGATCTTTCCGCTCCTACAATGAGCAGTTCTTC. Its protein product is CASSQGDPGLAGSFRSYNEQFF. Combining the CDR3 with reference TRBV14 and TRBJ2-1 gives the whole variable domain EAGVTQFPSHSVIEKGQTVTLRCDPISGHDNLYWYRRVMGKEIKFLLHFVKESKQDESGMPNNRFLAERTGGTYSTLKVQPAELEDSGVYFCASSQGDPGLAGSFRSYNEQFFGPGTRLTVL.

This rearrangement joins TRBV2 to TRBJ1-5; no clear D. Trimming took 1 base from V and 4 from J, leaving 5 bases between them. The CDR3 has 13 residues. Germline V gives CDR1 SNHLY, CDR2 FYNNEI. CDR3 sequence reads: CASSEVSNQPQHF. DNA of the CDR3: TGTGCCAGCAGTGAAGTCAGTAATCAGCCCCAGCATTTT.

In its sample, this clone was seen a few times. The chain links TRBV7-9 to TRBJ2-6, with TRBD2 identical over 7 bases. The CDR3 is made up of 14 amino acids. CDR1 is SEHNR, CDR2 FQNEAQ, per germline (reference sequence). The CDR3 here is CAGGDSSGANVLTF. The CDR3 DNA follows: TGTGCGGGGGGGGATTCCTCTGGGGCCAACGTCCTGACTTTC.

V is TRBV6-1 and J is TRBJ1-4; 8 bases map to TRBD1. This CDR3 is 15 amino acids long. Germline-derived CDR1 and CDR2 are MNHNS and SASEGT. Trimming took 6 bases from V and 7 from J; bases not matched to a gene: 10. CDR3 protein: CASRSRGRRSEKLFF. CDR3 DNA sequence: TGTGCCAGCAGGAGCAGGGGGCGCAGGTCTGAAAAACTGTTTTTT.

The J gene is TRBJ1-1, the V gene TRBV5-1; D is possibly TRBD1 (6 bases). Deletions cut 4 bases from V and 0 bases from J, with 13 bases between. The CDR3 runs 15 residues. Germline V gene lookup returns CDR1 SGHRS and CDR2 YFSETQ. CDR3 sequence: CASSGSGQMNTEAFF. The DNA for the CDR3 is TGCGCCAGCAGCGGGTCAGGACAGATGAACACTGAAGCTTTCTTT.